Each of the 14 T cell receptor beta chains below was sequenced from the same sample in a study of blood T cells in healthy people across ages. Then a second PCR, running roughly 7 to 11 cycles, was carried out with a sample-barcoded 5' primer and a J-beta primer mix. Via MiXCR, TCRdb re-called the 5' RACE reads, giving one row per CDR3 protein. Of around 1,700,000 distinct CDR3 sequences listed, 28% are singletons. Sequences were obtained from blood. The origin of the receptors is a woman in her 30s in good health.

The chain joins TRBV7-2 to TRBJ2-5; D is uncertain. Per the germline V gene, CDR1 is SGHTA and CDR2 is FQGNSA. Between the trimmed V and J ends, which lost 5 bases and 2 bases, there was a span of 15 bases. This CDR3 region has 15 residues. CDR3 sequence (DNA): TGTGCCAGCAGCGTCCACCTCCCTTCACAAGAGACCCAGTACTTC. It encodes CASSVHLPSQETQYF.

The chain carries TRBV28 and TRBJ1-2, with 7 bases fitting TRBD1. With 5 bases clipped from V and 9 bases from J, the junction kept 12 bases outside the gene matches. Per germline, CDR1 MDHEN and CDR2 SYDVKM. This CDR3 spans 14 amino acids. CDR3 in amino acids: CASSPPWTGLSYTF. CDR3 in DNA: TGTGCCAGCAGTCCACCCTGGACAGGCCTAAGCTACACCTTC.

The genes are TRBV30 and TRBJ2-5; D unclear. V gave up 0 bases and J gave up 5 bases, with 13 bases separating them. The CDR3 contains 14 residues. Germline V gene data show CDR1 as GTSNPN and CDR2 as SVGIG (reference sequence). DNA of the CDR3: TGTGCCTGGAGTGTACTAAGGACCCTGGAGACCCAGTACTTC. It encodes CAWSVLRTLETQYF.

V gene TRBV7-6 combines with J gene TRBJ2-5, with TRBD2 matching 9 bases. J lost 3 bases, V lost 5 bases, and 10 bases had no gene match. There are 16 residues in the CDR3. From germline, CDR1 is SGHVS and CDR2 FNYEAQ. Here the CDR3 reads CASSAIPGLAEETQYF. In nucleotides, the CDR3 is TGTGCCAGCAGCGCCATCCCGGGACTAGCAGAAGAGACCCAGTACTTC.

The gene calls are TRBV12-3 or TRBV12-4 and TRBJ2-7; TRBD2 might be the D (6 bases). Trimming removed 4 bases at V and 2 bases at J, with 12 bases between. This CDR3 contains 14 residues. The CDR3 DNA follows: TGTGCCAGCAGTTCCGGGAGCAGGACCTACGAGCAGTACTTC. Its translation: CASSSGSRTYEQYF.

As concerns this clonotype: One end of the junction varies from germline; a read error may be responsible. The rearrangement joins TRBV7-6 to TRBJ1-2; TRBD1 matches 10 bases. The length of the CDR3 is 15 residues. The V gene's germline CDR1 is SGHVS and CDR2 FNYEAQ. The CDR3, as DNA: TGTGCCTGCAGCTTAGGACAGGGGGGAAGGTATGGCTACACCTTC. Translated, it gives CACSLGQGGRYGYTF.

There are many counts of this clonotype. V and J are TRBV7-2 and TRBJ2-7; D is ambiguous. Trimming removed 5 bases from V and 8 bases from J, with 16 bases in between. Germline CDR1 is SGHTA and CDR2 is FQGNSA. This CDR3 region has 13 residues. The CDR3 is CASSPAVVGKQYF. The CDR3 nucleotides read TGTGCCAGCAGCCCCGCGGTAGTCGGAAAGCAGTACTTC.

This clonotype was observed a few times. The V call is TRBV10-3, the J call TRBJ1-5; D gene ambiguous. Looked up from germline, CDR1 is ENHRY and CDR2 is SYGVKD. V gave up 3 bases and J gave up 3 bases, with 9 bases separating them. CDR3 length: 14 amino acids. This CDR3 reads CAISDPRSNQPQHF. The CDR3 DNA reads as TGTGCCATCAGTGATCCCAGGTCCAATCAGCCCCAGCATTTT.

This clonotype was recorded many times. As DNA, the CDR3 is TGCAGTGCTAGATCTATGGGGCAGGGCGGGGACGAGCAGTACTTC. Translating it yields CSARSMGQGGDEQYF. This chain uses TRBV20-1 with TRBJ2-7; weak D call: TRBD2 (6 bases). The CDR3 loop spans 15 amino acids. The germline V gene has CDR1 DFQATT and CDR2 SNEGSKA (reference sequence). With 2 bases removed from V and 5 bases from J, the gap between germline ends came to 19 bases.

V and J are TRBV2 and TRBJ1-1, with D unclear. Trimming removed 0 bases at V and 8 bases at J, with 10 bases between. The CDR3 is 13 residues long. Per the germline V gene, CDR1 is SNHLY and CDR2 is FYNNEI. The CDR3 region is CASSEALGREAFF. CDR3 coding DNA: TGTGCCAGCAGTGAAGCGCTCGGACGGGAAGCTTTCTTT.

This clonotype was seen at least ten times. This sequence joins TRBV10-3 and TRBJ1-2, with D unclear. V was shortened by 0 bases and J by 7 bases, with 12 bases between the two germline ends. Germline V gives CDR1 ENHRY, CDR2 SYGVKD. This CDR3 region has 14 residues. CDR3 DNA sequence: TGTGCCATCAGTGAGTCGAGTGAGGTCGCTGGCTACACCTTC. Translation: CAISESSEVAGYTF.

There are many counts of this clonotype. The chain links TRBV6-2 or TRBV6-3 to TRBJ1-2, with a possible D match to TRBD1 (6 bases). V was cut by 6 bases and J by 4 bases, with 12 bases left in between. The CDR3 covers 13 residues. In germline, CDR1 is MNHEY, CDR2 SVGEGT. The CDR3 nucleotides are TGTGCCAGCAGGTGGACAGTGGTCTATGGCTACACCTTC. It specifies CASRWTVVYGYTF.

The chain joins TRBV25-1 to TRBJ2-1; the match to TRBD2 covers 12 bases. CDR3 length equals 15 residues. Germline V CDR1 and CDR2: MGHDK, SYGVNS. The ends lost 5 bases at V and 15 bases at J; junction bases unmatched: 14. The CDR3 protein is CASSPPGLAGLRSFF. The CDR3 DNA reads TGTGCCAGCAGTCCCCCGGGACTAGCGGGTCTAAGGTCGTTCTTC.

The chain uses TRBV3-1 and TRBJ2-1; D may be TRBD1 (5 bases). The CDR3 covers 12 residues. Trimming took 3 bases from V and 12 from J, leaving 12 bases between them. Germline CDR1 LGHDT, CDR2 YNNKEL (reference sequence). This CDR3 is CASSQTTGRQFF. CDR3 nucleotides: TGTGCCAGCAGCCAGACAACAGGTCGGCAGTTCTTC.